This T cell receptor beta chain was recovered during a study of T cell changes during pregnancy in multiple sclerosis. Assay used: immunoSEQ multiplex PCR; TCRdb lists only in-frame clones, some missing. The table shows some 110,000 clones, with 90% to 95% occurring only once. The J segment lost 7 bases and the V segment lost 3 bases, leaving 6 bases of the junction unmatched. Germline CDR1 and CDR2: SGDLS and YYNGEE. CDR3 length: 14 amino acids. The chain has TRBV9 and TRBJ2-7, with 11 bases matching TRBD2. The starting material was peripheral blood, obtained in the third trimester of pregnancy. The receptor comes from a female donor with multiple sclerosis, enrolled in a pregnancy study. CDR3 loop: CASSELAGVGEQYF. The CDR3 DNA reads as TGTGCCAGCAGCGAACTAGCGGGAGTGGGGGAGCAGTACTTC. Variable domain in full (rest from reference TRBV9 and TRBJ2-7): DSGVTQTPKHLITATGQRVTLRCSPRSGDLSVYWYQQSLDQGLQFLIQYYNGEERAKGNILERFSAQQFPDLHSELNLSSLELGDSALYFCASSELAGVGEQYFGPGTRLTVT.